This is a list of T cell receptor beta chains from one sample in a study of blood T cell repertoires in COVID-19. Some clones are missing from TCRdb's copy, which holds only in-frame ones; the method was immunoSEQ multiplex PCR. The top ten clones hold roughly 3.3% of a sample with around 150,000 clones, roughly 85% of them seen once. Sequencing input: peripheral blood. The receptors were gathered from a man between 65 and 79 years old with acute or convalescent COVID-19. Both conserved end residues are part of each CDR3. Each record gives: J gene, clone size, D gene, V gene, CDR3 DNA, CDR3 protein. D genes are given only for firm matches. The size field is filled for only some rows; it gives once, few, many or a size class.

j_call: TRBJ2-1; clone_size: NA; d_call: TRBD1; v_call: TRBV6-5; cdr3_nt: TGTGCCAGCACCCTAGACAGGGTGTACAATGAGCAGTTCTTC; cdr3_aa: CASTLDRVYNEQFF
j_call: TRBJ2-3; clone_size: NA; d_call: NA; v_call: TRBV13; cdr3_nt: TGTGCCAGCAGCTTTGACATTGGCACAGATACGCAGTATTTT; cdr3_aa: CASSFDIGTDTQYF
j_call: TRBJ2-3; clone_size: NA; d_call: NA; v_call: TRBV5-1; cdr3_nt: TGCGCCAGCAGCTTGCTGCAGGGGAGAGATACGCAGTATTTT; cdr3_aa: CASSLLQGRDTQYF
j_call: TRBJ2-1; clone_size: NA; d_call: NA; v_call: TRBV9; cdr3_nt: TGTGCCAGCAGCAGAACTAGCTCCTACAATGAGCAGTTCTTC; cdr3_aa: CASSRTSSYNEQFF
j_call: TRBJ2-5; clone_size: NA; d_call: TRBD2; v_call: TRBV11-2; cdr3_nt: TGTGCCAGCAGCCAAGGACTAGCGGGAGGTTCACAAGAGACCCAGTACTTC; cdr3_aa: CASSQGLAGGSQETQYF
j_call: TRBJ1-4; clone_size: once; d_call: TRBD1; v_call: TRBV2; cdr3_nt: TGTGCCAGCAGTGAAGCCCCGGGACAGGGTGAAAAACTGTTTTTT; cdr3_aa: CASSEAPGQGEKLFF
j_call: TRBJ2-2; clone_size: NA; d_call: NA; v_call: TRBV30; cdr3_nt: TGTGCCTGGCGCCTTAGGGGTTTCGGGGAGCTGTTTTTT; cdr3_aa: CAWRLRGFGELFF
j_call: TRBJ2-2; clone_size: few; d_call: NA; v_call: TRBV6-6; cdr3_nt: TGTGCCAGCAGTTACCTTAGCACATACACCGGGGAGCTGTTTTTT; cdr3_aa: CASSYLSTYTGELFF
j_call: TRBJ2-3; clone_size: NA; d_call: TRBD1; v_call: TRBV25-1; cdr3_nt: TGTGCCAGCAGTGAATATGGGAGGGACAGGGGAACAGATACGCAGTATTTT; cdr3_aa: CASSEYGRDRGTDTQYF
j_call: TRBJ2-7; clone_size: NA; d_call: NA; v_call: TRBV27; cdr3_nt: TGTGCCAGCAGTTTCTCAGGCGGGTACGAGCAGTACTTC; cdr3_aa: CASSFSGGYEQYF
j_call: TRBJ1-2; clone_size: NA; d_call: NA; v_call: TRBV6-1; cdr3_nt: TGTGCCAGCAGTGAAGCGACAGGCCTCTATGGCTACACCTTC; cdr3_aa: CASSEATGLYGYTF
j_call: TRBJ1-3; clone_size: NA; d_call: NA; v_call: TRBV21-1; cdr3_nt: TGTGCCAGTCCGGGACAGGGAAGAAACACCATATATTTT; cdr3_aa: CASPGQGRNTIYF
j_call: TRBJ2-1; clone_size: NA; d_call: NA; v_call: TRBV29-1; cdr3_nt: TGCAGCATCGCAAGCGGTACCTACAATGAGCAGTTCTTC; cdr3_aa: CSIASGTYNEQFF
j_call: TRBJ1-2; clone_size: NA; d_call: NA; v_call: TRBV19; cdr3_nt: TGTGCCAGTAGTTTGCGGGGCGAGGCTAACTATGGCTACACCTTC; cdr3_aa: CASSLRGEANYGYTF
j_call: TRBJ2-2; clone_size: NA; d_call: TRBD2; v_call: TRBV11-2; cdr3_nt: TGTGCCAGCAGACTACGGAGGCTAGCGGAGACCGGGGAGCTGTTTTTT; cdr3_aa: CASRLRRLAETGELFF
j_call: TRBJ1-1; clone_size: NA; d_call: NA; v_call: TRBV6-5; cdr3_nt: TGTGCCAGCAGTTACCGCCGGTTTGGGGGGAGGGCTGAAGCTTTCTTT; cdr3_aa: CASSYRRFGGRAEAFF
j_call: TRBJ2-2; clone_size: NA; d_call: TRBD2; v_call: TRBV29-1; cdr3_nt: TGCAGCGTTGAAAAACTAGCGGGAATCACCGGGGAGCTGTTTTTT; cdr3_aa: CSVEKLAGITGELFF
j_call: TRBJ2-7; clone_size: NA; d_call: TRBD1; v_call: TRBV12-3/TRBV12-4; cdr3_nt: TGTGCCAGCAGTTTCAGGGGGCCGGGGGAGCAGTACTTC; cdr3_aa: CASSFRGPGEQYF
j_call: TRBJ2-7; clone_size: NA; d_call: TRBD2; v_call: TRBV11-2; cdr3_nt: TGTGCCAGCAGCCGGACTAGTAACGAGCAGTACTTC; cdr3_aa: CASSRTSNEQYF
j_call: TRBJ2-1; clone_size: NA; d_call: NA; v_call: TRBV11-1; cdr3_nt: TGTGCCAGCAGCTTAACAGGGTTCAGCTCCTACAATGAGCAGTTCTTC; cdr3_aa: CASSLTGFSSYNEQFF
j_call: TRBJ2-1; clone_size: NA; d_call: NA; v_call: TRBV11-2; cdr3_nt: TGTGCCAGCAGCTTAGGGGTAGGGGGAGAGACCCCCTACAATGAGCAGTTCTTC; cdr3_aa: CASSLGVGGETPYNEQFF
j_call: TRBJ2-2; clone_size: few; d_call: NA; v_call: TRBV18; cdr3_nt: TGTGCCAGCTCCCGGACTGGCACCGGGGAGCTGTTTTTT; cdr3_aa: CASSRTGTGELFF
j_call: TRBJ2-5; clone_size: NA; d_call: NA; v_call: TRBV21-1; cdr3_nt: TGTGCCAGCAGCAAGCAGGGCACGACCTCCCCAGAGACCCAGTACTTC; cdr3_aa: CASSKQGTTSPETQYF
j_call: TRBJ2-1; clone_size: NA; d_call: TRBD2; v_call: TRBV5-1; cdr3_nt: TGCGCCAGCAGCTTGGGGCGGGAGGGTCACAATGAGCAGTTCTTC; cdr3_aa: CASSLGREGHNEQFF
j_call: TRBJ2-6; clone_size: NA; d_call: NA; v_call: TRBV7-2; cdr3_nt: TGTGCCAGCAGCTTTGGACACTCTGGGGCCAACGTCCTGACTTTC; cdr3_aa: CASSFGHSGANVLTF
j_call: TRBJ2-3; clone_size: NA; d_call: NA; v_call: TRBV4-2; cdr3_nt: TGTGCCAGCAGCCAAGATGCTACCCCCACAGATACGCAGTATTTT; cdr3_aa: CASSQDATPTDTQYF
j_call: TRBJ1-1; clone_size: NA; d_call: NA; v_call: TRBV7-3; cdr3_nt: TGTGCCAGCAGCTTAGTTGGGGCAGGGAACACTGAAGCTTTCTTT; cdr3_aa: CASSLVGAGNTEAFF
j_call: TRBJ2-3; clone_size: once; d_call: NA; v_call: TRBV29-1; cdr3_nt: TGCAGCGTTGGAGGGGGAGGGTTCACAGATACGCAGTATTTT; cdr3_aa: CSVGGGGFTDTQYF
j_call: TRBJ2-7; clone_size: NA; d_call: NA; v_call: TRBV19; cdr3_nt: TGTGCCAGTAGAACAACAGGGAACGAGCAGTACTTC; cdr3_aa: CASRTTGNEQYF
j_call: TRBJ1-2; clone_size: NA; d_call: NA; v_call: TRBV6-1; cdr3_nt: TGTGCCAGCAGTGAAAGTCAGGGCGCCGCGGGGACCTTC; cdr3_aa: CASSESQGAAGTF
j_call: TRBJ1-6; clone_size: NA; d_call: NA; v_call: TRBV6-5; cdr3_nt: TGTGCCAGCAGTTCCCTACAGGGAAATAATTCACCCCTCCACTTT; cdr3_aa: CASSSLQGNNSPLHF
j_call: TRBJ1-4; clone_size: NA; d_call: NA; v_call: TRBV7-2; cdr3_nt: TGTGCCAGCAGCTTAAGCGGTAATAATGAAAAACTGTTTTTT; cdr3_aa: CASSLSGNNEKLFF
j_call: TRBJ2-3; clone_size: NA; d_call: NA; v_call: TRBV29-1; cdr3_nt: TGCAGCGTTGATCACAGGGTTCTTGGTACGCAGTATTTT; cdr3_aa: CSVDHRVLGTQYF